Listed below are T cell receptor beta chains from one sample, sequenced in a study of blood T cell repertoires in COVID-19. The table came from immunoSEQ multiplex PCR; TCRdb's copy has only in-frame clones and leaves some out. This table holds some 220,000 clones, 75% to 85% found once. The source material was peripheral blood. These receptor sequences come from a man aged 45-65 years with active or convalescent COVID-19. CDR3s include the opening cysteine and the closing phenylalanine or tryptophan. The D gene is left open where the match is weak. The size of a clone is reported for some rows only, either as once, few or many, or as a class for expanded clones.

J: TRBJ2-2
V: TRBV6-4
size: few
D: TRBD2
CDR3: CASSDSWTRDTGELFF
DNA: TGTGCCAGCAGTGACTCTTGGACTAGGGACACCGGGGAGCTGTTTTTT

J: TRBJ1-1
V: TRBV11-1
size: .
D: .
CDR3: CASSIVEGTEAFF
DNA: TGTGCCAGCAGCATTGTTGAGGGCACTGAAGCTTTCTTT

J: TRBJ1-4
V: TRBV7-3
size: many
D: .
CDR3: CASSLTTTNEKLFF
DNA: TGTGCCAGCAGCTTGACAACAACTAATGAAAAACTGTTTTTT

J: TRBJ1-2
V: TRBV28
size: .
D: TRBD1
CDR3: CASSLLRQGRGYTF
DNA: TGTGCCAGCAGTTTATTGAGACAGGGTAGGGGCTACACCTTC

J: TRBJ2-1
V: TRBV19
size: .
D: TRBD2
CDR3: CASSGSGRVYNEQFF
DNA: TGTGCCAGTAGTGGTAGCGGGAGGGTTTACAATGAGCAGTTCTTC

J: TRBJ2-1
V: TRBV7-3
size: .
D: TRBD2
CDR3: CASSLSGSPYNEQFF
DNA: TGTGCCAGCAGCCTTAGCGGGAGCCCATACAATGAGCAGTTCTTC

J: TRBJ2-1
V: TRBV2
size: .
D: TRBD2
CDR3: CASSGGTSGRAFYNEQFF
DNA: TGTGCCAGCAGTGGGGGGACTAGCGGGAGGGCCTTTTACAATGAGCAGTTCTTC

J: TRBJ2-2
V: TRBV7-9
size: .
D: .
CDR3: CASSPEVGGTGELFF
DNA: TGTGCCAGCAGCCCCGAGGTGGGGGGCACCGGGGAGCTGTTTTTT

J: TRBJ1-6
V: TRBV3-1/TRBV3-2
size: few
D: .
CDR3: CASSQGWEGNGSPLHF
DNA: TGTGCCAGCAGCCAGGGTTGGGAGGGTAATGGTTCACCCCTCCACTTT

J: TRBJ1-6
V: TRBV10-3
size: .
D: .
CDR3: CAISESGGGDNSPLHF
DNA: TGTGCCATCAGTGAGTCTGGTGGAGGGGATAATTCACCCCTCCACTTT

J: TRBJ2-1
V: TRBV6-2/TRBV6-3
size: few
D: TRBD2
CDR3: CASSYPGLAGNEQFF
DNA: TGTGCCAGCAGTTACCCGGGACTAGCGGGCAATGAGCAGTTCTTC

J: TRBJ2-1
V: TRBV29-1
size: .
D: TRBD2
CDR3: CSVSGGASYNEQFF
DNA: TGCAGCGTTAGCGGGGGGGCCTCCTACAATGAGCAGTTCTTC

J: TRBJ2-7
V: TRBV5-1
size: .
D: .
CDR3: CASSLVGVGEQYF
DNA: TGCGCCAGCAGCTTGGTGGGAGTTGGCGAGCAGTACTTC

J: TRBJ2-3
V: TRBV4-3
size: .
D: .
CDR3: CASSQDPNTDTQYF
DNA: TGCGCCAGCAGCCAAGATCCCAACACAGATACGCAGTATTTT

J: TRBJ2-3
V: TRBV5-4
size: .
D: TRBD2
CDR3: CASSLGLAGSTDTQYF
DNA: TGTGCCAGCAGCTTGGGACTAGCGGGAAGCACAGATACGCAGTATTTT

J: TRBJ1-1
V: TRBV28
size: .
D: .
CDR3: CASRQGNTEAFF
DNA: TGTGCCAGCAGACAGGGGAACACTGAAGCTTTCTTT

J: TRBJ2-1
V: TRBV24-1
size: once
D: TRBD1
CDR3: CATSDQRTGGYNEQFF
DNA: TGTGCCACCAGTGATCAACGGACAGGGGGCTACAATGAGCAGTTCTTC

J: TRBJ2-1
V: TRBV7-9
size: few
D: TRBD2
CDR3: CASSLAGGLAGARNEQFF
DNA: TGTGCCAGCAGCTTAGCGGGGGGACTAGCGGGCGCCCGGAATGAGCAGTTCTTC

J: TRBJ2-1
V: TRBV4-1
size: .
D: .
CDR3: CASSQEEGSLGYNEQFF
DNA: TGCGCCAGCAGCCAAGAGGAGGGATCTTTGGGGTACAATGAGCAGTTCTTC

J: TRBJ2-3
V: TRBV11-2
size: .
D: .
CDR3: CASRIGWGADTQYF
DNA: TGTGCCAGCAGGATAGGCTGGGGAGCAGATACGCAGTATTTT

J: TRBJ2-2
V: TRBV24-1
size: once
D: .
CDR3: CATSDPTGELFF
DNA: TGTGCCACCAGTGATCCGACCGGGGAGCTGTTTTTT

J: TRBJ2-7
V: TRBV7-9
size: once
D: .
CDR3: CASSFVAETYEQYF
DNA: TGTGCCAGCAGCTTCGTAGCGGAAACCTACGAGCAGTACTTC

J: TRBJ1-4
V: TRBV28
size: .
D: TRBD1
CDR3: CASRRDSRATNEKLFF
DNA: TGTGCCAGCAGGCGGGACAGCCGGGCAACTAATGAAAAACTGTTTTTT

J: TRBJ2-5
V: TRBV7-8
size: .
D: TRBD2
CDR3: CASSLGSLAGGFWAETQYF
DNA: TGTGCCAGCAGCTTAGGTTCTTTAGCGGGAGGTTTTTGGGCAGAGACCCAGTACTTC

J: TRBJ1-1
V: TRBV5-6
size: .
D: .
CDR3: CASSLTSRGTEAFF
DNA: TGTGCCAGCAGCTTGACGTCACGGGGCACTGAAGCTTTCTTT

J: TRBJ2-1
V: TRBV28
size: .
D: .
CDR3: CASSLPVGGPLYNEQFF
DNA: TGTGCCAGCAGTTTACCGGTAGGAGGGCCCCTCTACAATGAGCAGTTCTTC